The source of this T cell receptor beta chain is a study of read filtering for tumor transcriptome and immune sequencing. Study as a whole: Among patients, roughly 17 were male and more than 12 female, aged roughly 45 to 85 (mean approximately 64). Notes on the study in general: IR-seq and RNA-seq agreed better without single-read clonotypes. Sorted CD138-negative bone marrow cells were not purified T cells.

Germline V CDR1 and CDR2: DFQATT, SNEGSKA (reference sequence). The CDR3 runs to 13 residues. Trimming stripped 5 bases from V and 7 bases from J, with 18 bases between. This clonotype was detected only a few times. Its antigen is currently unknown. The library was built from roughly 400 ng RNA with molecular barcoded adaptors for alpha/delta and beta/gamma chains. TCRdb analysed the reads with MiXCR anew, one entry per CDR3 protein. The sample comprises fewer than 50,000 distinct CDR3 sequences, approximately 14% of which are singletons, and 25% to 35% rests with the top ten. The chain links TRBV20-1 to TRBJ2-7; no reliable D call. Sequencing input: a population of CD138-negative cells sorted from bone marrow. The sequence came from a donor at least 40 years old with multiple myeloma. The DNA for the CDR3 is TGCAGTGCTTACAGATTGTTAGTTCAGGAGCAGTACTTC. Translating it yields CSAYRLLVQEQYF.